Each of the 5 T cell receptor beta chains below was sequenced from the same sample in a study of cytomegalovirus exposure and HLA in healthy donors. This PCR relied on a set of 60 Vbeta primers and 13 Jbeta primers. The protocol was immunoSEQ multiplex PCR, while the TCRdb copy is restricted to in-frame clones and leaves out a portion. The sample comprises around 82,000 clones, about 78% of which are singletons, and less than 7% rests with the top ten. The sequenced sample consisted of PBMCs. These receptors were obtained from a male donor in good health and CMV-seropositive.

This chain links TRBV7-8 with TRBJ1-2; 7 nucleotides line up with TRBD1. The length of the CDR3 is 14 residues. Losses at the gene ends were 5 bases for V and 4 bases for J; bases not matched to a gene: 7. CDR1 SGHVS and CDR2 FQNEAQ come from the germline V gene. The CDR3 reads CASSPQGGTYGYTF. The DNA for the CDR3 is TGTGCCAGCAGCCCTCAGGGGGGAACCTATGGCTACACCTTC.

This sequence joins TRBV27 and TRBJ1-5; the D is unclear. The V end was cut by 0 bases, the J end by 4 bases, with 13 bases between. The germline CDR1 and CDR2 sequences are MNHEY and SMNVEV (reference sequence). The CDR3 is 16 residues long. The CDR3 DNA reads TGTGCCAGCAGTTTATCCGGGCGGGCACTTAATCAGCCCCAGCATTTT. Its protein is CASSLSGRALNQPQHF.

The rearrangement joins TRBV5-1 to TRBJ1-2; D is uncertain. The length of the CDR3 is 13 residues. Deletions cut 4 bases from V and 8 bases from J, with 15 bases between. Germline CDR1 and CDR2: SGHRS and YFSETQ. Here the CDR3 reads CASSPIPIEGYTF. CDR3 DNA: TGCGCCAGCAGCCCAATACCAATAGAAGGCTACACCTTC.

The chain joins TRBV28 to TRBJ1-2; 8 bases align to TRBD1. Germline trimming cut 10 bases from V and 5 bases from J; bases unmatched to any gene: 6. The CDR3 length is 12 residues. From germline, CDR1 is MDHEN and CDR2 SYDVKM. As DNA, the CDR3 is TGTGCCACCGGACAGGGAGAATATGGCTACACCTTC. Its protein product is CATGQGEYGYTF.

This CDR3 reads CASSSGTVGYEQYF. The CDR3 DNA is TGTGCCAGCAGCTCCGGGACAGTTGGCTACGAGCAGTACTTC. The chain employs TRBV13 and TRBJ2-7, with 7 nucleotides matching TRBD1. The V gene's germline CDR1 is PRHDT and CDR2 FYEKMQ (reference sequence). With 4 bases clipped from V and 3 bases from J, the junction kept 6 bases outside the gene matches. The CDR3 contains 14 residues.